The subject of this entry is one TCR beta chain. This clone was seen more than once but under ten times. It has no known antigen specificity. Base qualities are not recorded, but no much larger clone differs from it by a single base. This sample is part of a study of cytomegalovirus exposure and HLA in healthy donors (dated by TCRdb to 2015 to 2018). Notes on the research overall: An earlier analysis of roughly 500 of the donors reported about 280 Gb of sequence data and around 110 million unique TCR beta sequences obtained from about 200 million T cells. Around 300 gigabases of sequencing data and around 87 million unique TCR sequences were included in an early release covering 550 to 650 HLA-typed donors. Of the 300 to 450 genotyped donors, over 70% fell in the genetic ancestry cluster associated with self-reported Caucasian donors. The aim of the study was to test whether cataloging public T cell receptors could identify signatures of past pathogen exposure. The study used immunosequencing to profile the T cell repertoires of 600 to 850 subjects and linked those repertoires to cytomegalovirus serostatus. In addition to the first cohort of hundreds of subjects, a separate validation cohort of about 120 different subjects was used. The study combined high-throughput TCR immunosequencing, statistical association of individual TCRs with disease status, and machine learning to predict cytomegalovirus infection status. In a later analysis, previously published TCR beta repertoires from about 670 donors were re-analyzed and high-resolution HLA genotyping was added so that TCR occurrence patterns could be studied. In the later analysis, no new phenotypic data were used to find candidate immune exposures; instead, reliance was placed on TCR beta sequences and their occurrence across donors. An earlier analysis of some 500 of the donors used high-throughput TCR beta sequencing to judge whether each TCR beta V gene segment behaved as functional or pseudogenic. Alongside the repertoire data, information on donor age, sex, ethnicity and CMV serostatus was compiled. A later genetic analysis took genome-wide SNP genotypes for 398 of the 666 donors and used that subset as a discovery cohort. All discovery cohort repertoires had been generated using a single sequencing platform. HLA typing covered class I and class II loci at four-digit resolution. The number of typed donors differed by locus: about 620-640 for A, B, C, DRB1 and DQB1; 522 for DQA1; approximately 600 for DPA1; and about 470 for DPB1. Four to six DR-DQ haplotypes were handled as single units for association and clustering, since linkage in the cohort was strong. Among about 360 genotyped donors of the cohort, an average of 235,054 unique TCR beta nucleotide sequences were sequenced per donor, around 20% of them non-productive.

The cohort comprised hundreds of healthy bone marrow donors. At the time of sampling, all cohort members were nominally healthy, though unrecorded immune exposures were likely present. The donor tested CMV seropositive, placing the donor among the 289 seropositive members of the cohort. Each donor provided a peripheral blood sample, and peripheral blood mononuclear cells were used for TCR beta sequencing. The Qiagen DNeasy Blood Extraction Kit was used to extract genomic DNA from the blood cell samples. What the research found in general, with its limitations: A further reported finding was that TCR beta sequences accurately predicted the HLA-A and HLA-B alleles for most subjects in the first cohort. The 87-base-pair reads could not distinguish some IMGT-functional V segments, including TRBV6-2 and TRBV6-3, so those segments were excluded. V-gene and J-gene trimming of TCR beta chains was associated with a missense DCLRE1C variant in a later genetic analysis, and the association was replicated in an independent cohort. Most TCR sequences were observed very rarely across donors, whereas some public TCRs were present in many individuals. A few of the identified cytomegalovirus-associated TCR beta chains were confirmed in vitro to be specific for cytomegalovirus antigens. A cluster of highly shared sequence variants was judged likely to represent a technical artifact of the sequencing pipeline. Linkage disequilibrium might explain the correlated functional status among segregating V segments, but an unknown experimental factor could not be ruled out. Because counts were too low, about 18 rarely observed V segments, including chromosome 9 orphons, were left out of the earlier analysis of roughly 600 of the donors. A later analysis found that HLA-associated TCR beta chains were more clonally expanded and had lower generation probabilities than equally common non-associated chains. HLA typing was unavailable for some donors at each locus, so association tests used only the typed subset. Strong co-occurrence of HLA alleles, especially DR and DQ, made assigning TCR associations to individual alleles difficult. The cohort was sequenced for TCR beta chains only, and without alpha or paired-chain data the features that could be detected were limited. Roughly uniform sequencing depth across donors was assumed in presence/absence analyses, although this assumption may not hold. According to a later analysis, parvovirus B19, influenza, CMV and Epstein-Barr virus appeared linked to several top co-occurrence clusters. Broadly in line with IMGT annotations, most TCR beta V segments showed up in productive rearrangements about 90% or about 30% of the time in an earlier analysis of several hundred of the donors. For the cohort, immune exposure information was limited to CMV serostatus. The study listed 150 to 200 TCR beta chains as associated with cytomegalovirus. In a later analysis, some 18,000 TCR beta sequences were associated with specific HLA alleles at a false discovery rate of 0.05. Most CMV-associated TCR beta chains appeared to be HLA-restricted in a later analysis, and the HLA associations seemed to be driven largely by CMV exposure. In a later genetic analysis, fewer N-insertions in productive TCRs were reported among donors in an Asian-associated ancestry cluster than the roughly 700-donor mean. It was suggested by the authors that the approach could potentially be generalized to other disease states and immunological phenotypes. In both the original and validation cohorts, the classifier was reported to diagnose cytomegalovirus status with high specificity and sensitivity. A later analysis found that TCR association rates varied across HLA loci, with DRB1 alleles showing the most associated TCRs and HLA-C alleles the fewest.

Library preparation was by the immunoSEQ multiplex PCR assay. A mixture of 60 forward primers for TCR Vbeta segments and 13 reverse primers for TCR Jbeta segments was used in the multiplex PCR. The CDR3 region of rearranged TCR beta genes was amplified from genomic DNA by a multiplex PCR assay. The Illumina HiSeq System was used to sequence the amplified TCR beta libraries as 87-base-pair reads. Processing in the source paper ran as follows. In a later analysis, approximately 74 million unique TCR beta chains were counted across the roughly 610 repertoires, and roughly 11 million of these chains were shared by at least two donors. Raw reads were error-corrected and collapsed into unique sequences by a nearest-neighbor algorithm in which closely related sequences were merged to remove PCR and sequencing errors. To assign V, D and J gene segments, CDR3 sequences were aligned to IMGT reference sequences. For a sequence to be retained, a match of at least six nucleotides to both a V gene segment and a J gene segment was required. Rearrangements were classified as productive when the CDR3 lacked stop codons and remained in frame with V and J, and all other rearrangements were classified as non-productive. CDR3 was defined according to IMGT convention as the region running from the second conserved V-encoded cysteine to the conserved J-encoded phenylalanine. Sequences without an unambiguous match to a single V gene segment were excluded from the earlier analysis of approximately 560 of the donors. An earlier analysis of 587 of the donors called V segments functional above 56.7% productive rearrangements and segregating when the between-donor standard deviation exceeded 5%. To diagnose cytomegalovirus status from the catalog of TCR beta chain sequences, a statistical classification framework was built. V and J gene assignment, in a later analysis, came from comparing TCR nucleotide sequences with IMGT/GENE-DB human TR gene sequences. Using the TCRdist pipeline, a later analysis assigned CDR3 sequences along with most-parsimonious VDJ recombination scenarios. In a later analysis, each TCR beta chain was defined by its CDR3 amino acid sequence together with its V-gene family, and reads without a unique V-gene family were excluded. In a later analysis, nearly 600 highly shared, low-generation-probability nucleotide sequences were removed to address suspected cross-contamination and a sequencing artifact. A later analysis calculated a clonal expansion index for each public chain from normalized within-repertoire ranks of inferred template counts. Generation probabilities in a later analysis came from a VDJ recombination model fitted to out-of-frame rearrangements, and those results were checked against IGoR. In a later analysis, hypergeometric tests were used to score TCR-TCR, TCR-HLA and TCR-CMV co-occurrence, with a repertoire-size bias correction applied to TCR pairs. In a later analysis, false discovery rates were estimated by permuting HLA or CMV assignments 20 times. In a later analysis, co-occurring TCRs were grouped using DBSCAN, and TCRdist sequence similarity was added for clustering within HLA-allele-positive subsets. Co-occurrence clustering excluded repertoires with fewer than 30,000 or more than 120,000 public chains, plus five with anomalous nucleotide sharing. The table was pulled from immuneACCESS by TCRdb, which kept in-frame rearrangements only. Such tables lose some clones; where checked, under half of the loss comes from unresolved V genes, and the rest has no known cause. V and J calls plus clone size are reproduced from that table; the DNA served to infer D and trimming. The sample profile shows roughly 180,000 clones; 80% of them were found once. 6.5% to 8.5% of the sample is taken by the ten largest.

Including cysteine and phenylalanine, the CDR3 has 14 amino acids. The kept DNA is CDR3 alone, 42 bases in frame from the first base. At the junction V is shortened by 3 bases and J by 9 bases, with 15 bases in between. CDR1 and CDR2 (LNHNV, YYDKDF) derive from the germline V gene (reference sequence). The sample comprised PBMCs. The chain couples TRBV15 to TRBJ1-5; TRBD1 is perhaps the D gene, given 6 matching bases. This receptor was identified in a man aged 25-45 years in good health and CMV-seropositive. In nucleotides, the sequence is TGTGCCACCAGCAGGAGGGGGGGAGGAAGGCCCCAGCATTTT. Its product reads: CATSRRGGGRPQHF.